A selection of T cell receptor beta chains follows, all from one sample in a study of response to subunit inactivated influenza vaccine. TCRdb redid the calling of the RT-PCR reads with MiXCR, one entry per CDR3 protein. Seen here are roughly 550,000 distinct CDR3 sequences, 20% to 25% observed once, and the top ten hold about 3%. Another study also made use of these data, one on T cells expressing NK-cell markers.

The specimen comprised CD4+ T cells sorted from PBMCs, sampled roughly 12 days after vaccination. The origin of the receptors is a man aged 50-60 years who received an inactivated influenza vaccine. CDR3s include the opening cysteine and the closing phenylalanine or tryptophan. The D gene is left open where the match is weak. Size is stated for part of the rows, as once, few or many counts, or as a class when the clone is expanded.

D gene	V gene	J gene	clone size	CDR3 protein	CDR3 DNA
-	TRBV5-1	TRBJ2-2	-	CASSTQAITPGELFF	TGCGCCAGCAGTACCCAGGCCATCACCCCCGGGGAGCTGTTTTTT
-	TRBV15	TRBJ1-2	few	CATSRGGGFYGYTF	TGTGCCACCAGCAGAGGTGGGGGATTCTATGGCTACACCTTC
-	TRBV20-1	TRBJ1-5	-	CSARDPAGDQPQHF	TGCAGTGCTAGAGACCCAGCAGGGGATCAGCCCCAGCATTTT
-	TRBV20-1	TRBJ2-3	-	CSANGYSTDTQYF	TGCAGTGCCAACGGCTATAGCACAGATACGCAGTATTTT
TRBD2	TRBV27	TRBJ2-3	few	CASSSRWDYTDTQYF	TGTGCCAGCAGTTCGCGCTGGGACTACACAGATACGCAGTATTTT
-	TRBV13	TRBJ2-7	-	CASSPPRRQTAYEQYF	TGTGCCAGCAGCCCCCCAAGGCGCCAGACGGCCTACGAGCAGTACTTC
-	TRBV19	TRBJ2-7	-	CASTGDSYEQYF	TGTGCCAGTACCGGGGACTCCTACGAGCAGTACTTC
-	TRBV28	TRBJ2-5	-	CASSLSLRRGTQYF	TGTGCCAGCAGTTTATCTCTCCGCAGGGGGACCCAGTACTTC
-	TRBV29-1	TRBJ2-5	many	CSVGDRKETQYF	TGCAGCGTTGGTGACAGAAAAGAGACCCAGTACTTC
-	TRBV7-2	TRBJ1-5	-	CASSELGGSSGQPQHF	TGTGCCAGCAGCGAACTAGGCGGGTCTAGCGGGCAGCCCCAGCATTTT
-	TRBV7-9	TRBJ1-1	few	CASSLGLTTEASF	TGTGCCAGCAGCTTAGGACTTACAACTGAAGCTTCCTTT
TRBD2	TRBV20-1	TRBJ2-1	few	CSEPGLSRDEQFF	TGCAGTGAACCGGGACTAAGTCGCGATGAGCAGTTCTTC
-	TRBV5-1	TRBJ2-5	few	CASSFSETQYF	TGCGCCAGCAGCTTCTCAGAGACCCAGTACTTC